A single sample gave rise to the 16 T cell receptor beta chains below, sequenced in a study of T cells after yellow fever vaccination. MiXCR, applied by TCRdb to the 5' RACE reads, yields one record per CDR3 protein. The sample contains hundreds of thousands of distinct CDR3 sequences, approximately 8% of which appear only once. The sequencing used PBMCs, collected roughly 47 days after the first yellow fever vaccination. Every receptor here comes from a man aged 18 to 35 who received the YFV17D yellow fever vaccine.

There are a few counts of this clonotype. The rearrangement uses TRBV11-2 and TRBJ2-1, with 9 bases matching TRBD1. CDR1 and CDR2 from the germline V gene are SGHAT and FQNNGV. Germline trimming cut 2 bases from V and 8 bases from J; bases unmatched to any gene: 7. The CDR3 extends over 15 amino acids. The CDR3 DNA is TGTGCCAGCAGCTTAAGCCGGGACAGGGCCCATGAGCAGTTCTTC. Translated, it gives CASSLSRDRAHEQFF.

This clonotype was seen a handful of times. The CDR3 loop is CASSRDYAENIQYF. DNA for the CDR3: TGTGCCAGCAGTCGGGATTACGCGGAAAACATTCAGTACTTC. This rearrangement joins TRBV12-3 or TRBV12-4 to TRBJ2-4; D may be TRBD2 (5 bases). With 5 bases removed from V and 5 bases from J, the gap between germline ends came to 13 bases. The CDR3 extends over 14 amino acids.

This clonotype was observed a handful of times. The V and J genes are TRBV3-1 and TRBJ1-2; D not certain. The CDR3 spans 17 residues. The germline V and J ends were trimmed by 2 bases and 4 bases, with 20 bases remaining between them. Germline V gene sequence: CDR1 LGHDT, CDR2 YNNKEL (reference sequence). CDR3 protein: CASSQSGISQFGYGYTF. Written as DNA, the CDR3 is TGTGCCAGCAGCCAATCCGGAATTAGCCAGTTTGGCTATGGCTACACCTTC.

This clonotype was counted many times. The V and J genes are TRBV29-1 and TRBJ2-5; D gene uncertain. There are 10 residues in the CDR3. Deletions cut 2 bases from V and 6 bases from J, with 4 bases between. CDR1 and CDR2 (germline): SQVTM, ANQGSEA. This chain's CDR3 is CSVELKTQYF. The CDR3 nucleotides are TGCAGCGTTGAATTGAAGACCCAGTACTTC.

This clonotype was seen only a few times. The chain employs TRBV5-6 and TRBJ1-1; 10 nucleotides line up with TRBD1. The CDR3 is 14 residues long. Germline V lookup: CDR1 SGHDT, CDR2 YYEEEE. Losses at the gene ends were 6 bases for V and 5 bases for J; bases not matched to a gene: 7. CDR3 loop: CASIPRDRGTEAFF. The DNA for the CDR3 is TGTGCCAGCATCCCCCGGGACAGGGGAACTGAAGCTTTCTTT.

This clonotype was counted ten times or more. The V call is TRBV20-1, the J call TRBJ2-5; TRBD2 matches 8 bases. Germline CDR1 reads DFQATT; CDR2 reads SNEGSKA (reference sequence). This CDR3 is built from 14 residues. Trimming removed 6 bases from V and 5 bases from J; junction bases left unmatched: 11. CDR3 coding DNA: TGCAGTGCCCCGATAGGAGGCGGGAGGGAGACCCAGTACTTC. Translated, it gives CSAPIGGGRETQYF.

This clonotype was seen a handful of times. The chain is built from TRBV9 and TRBJ1-1; 8 nucleotides align to TRBD1. V dropped 4 bases and J dropped 3; count of bases not matched to a gene: 8. The V gene's germline CDR1 is SGDLS and CDR2 YYNGEE. The CDR3 totals 15 residues. The CDR3 loop reads CASSPRTGQDTEAFF. In nucleotides, the CDR3 is TGTGCCAGCAGCCCCCGGACAGGGCAAGACACTGAAGCTTTCTTT.

In its sample, this clonotype was seen a few times. The V and J genes are TRBV29-1 and TRBJ2-1, with 8 bases matching TRBD2. The trim removed 5 bases at V and 6 bases at J, leaving 12 bases unmatched. Germline values: CDR1 SQVTM, CDR2 ANQGSEA. The CDR3 totals 15 residues. The CDR3 loop is CSVSSSRGAGNEQFF. DNA for the CDR3: TGCAGCGTTTCCTCCTCGCGGGGGGCGGGCAATGAGCAGTTCTTC.

This clonotype was recorded a few times. The genes are TRBV10-2 and TRBJ2-5; D call uncertain. CDR3 length: 13 residues. Trimming removed 1 base at V and 7 bases at J, with 10 bases between. Germline assignment: CDR1 WSHSY and CDR2 SAAADI. The CDR3 loop reads CASSELEFGTQYF. CDR3 in DNA: TGCGCCAGCAGTGAGTTGGAATTCGGGACCCAGTACTTC.

The chain recombines TRBV12-3 or TRBV12-4 with TRBJ1-3, with 10 bases matching TRBD1. Trimming took 6 bases from V and 2 from J; bases not matched to a gene: 13. CDR3 length: 18 amino acids. The CDR3 reads CASSRSYDRGPTGNTIYF. The CDR3 region has the DNA TGTGCCAGCAGCCGTTCTTACGACAGGGGGCCCACTGGAAACACCATATATTTT.

The chain joins TRBV9 to TRBJ2-1; D is possibly TRBD1 or TRBD2 (5 bases each). V shed 0 bases and J shed 3 bases, with 10 bases lying between them. In germline, CDR1 is SGDLS, CDR2 YYNGEE. The CDR3 is 15 residues long. The CDR3 bases are TGTGCCAGCAGCGTAGCCGGGACCAACTACAATGAGCAGTTCTTC. Protein: CASSVAGTNYNEQFF.

The J gene is TRBJ2-6, the V gene TRBV6-1; 9 positions match TRBD1. Germline values: CDR1 MNHNS, CDR2 SASEGT. CDR3 length equals 17 residues. Trimming cost V 6 bases and J 0 bases; bases outside gene matches: 6. The CDR3 DNA reads TGTGCCAGCAGAGGTGGACAGGGGCCCTCTGGGGCCAACGTCCTGACTTTC. Protein product: CASRGGQGPSGANVLTF.

The table lists this clonotype with many counts. The chain links TRBV12-3 or TRBV12-4 to TRBJ2-5; D is undetermined. Trimming cost V 5 bases and J 5 bases, with 15 bases left between them. The CDR3 spans 14 residues. CDR3 in DNA: TGTGCCAGCAGTCCACCGTCGATCCGGGAGACCCAGTACTTC. This codes for CASSPPSIRETQYF.

This clonotype was counted many times. The chain uses TRBV10-2 and TRBJ2-7; D is ambiguous. Germline values: CDR1 WSHSY, CDR2 SAAADI. V was clipped by 3 bases and J by 6 bases, with 6 bases between them. The CDR3 loop spans 11 amino acids. In DNA, the CDR3 is TGCGCCAGCAGTGAAGGTAGCGAGCAGTACGTC. This translates into CASSEGSEQYV.

This clonotype was picked up a small number of times. The chain joins TRBV20-1 to TRBJ2-1, with 8 positions matching TRBD2. V was pared by 3 bases and J by 4 bases, with 2 bases of the junction left unmatched. Germline V CDR1 and CDR2: DFQATT, SNEGSKA (reference sequence). The CDR3 loop spans 13 amino acids. CDR3 nucleotides: TGCAGTGCTAGGCGGGGGGATTACAATGAGCAGTTCTTC. It yields the protein CSARRGDYNEQFF.

This clonotype has a handful of counts. The chain couples TRBV5-6 to TRBJ1-2, with D perhaps TRBD1 (5 bases). Trimming took 0 bases from V and 3 from J, leaving 15 bases between them. The CDR3 has 16 residues. From germline, CDR1 is SGHDT and CDR2 YYEEEE. The chain's CDR3 is CASSLVGEDLYYGYTF. The CDR3 DNA sequence: TGTGCCAGCAGCTTGGTGGGGGAGGATCTCTACTATGGCTACACCTTC.